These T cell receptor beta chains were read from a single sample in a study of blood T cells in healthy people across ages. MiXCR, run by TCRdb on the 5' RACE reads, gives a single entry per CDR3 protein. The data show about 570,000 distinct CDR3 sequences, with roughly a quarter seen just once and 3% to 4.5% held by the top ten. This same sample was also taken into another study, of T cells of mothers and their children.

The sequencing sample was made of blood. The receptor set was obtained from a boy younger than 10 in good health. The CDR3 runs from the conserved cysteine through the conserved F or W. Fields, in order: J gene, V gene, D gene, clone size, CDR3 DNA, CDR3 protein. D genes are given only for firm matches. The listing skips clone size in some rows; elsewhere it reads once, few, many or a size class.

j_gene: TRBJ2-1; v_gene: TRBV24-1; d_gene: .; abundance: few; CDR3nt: TGTGCCACCAGAACATCCTACAATGAGCAGTTCTTC; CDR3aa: CATRTSYNEQFF
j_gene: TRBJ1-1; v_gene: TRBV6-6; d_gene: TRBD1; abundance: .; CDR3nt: TGTGCCAGCAGTAGAACAGGGGCCCGGTCGAACACTGAAGCTTTCTTT; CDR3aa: CASSRTGARSNTEAFF
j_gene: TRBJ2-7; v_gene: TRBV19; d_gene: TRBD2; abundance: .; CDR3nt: TGTGCCAGTAGTATCGGGGAGGGACCCTACGAGCAGTACTTC; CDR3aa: CASSIGEGPYEQYF
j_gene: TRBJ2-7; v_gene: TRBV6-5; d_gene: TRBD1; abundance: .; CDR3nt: TGTGCCAGTACCGTGGGACAGGGGGCCTACGAGCAGTACTTC; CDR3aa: CASTVGQGAYEQYF
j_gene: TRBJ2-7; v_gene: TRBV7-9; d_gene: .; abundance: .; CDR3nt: TGTGCCAGCAGCTTGGGGTGGGGCGCGTTCTCCTACGAGCAGTACTTC; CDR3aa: CASSLGWGAFSYEQYF
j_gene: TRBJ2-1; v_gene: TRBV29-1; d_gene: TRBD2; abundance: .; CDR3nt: TGCAGCGGAGACGGAGCGGGAGACTCCTACAATGAGCAGTTCTTC; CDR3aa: CSGDGAGDSYNEQFF
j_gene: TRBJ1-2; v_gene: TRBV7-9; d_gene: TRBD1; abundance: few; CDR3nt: TGTGCCGGATCCGGGACAGGGGACTATGGCTACACCTTC; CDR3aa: CAGSGTGDYGYTF
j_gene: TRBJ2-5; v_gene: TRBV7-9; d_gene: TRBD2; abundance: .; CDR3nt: TGTGCCAGCAGCTTAGAAGGACTAGCTGGGGAGACCCGGTACTTC; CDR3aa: CASSLEGLAGETRYF
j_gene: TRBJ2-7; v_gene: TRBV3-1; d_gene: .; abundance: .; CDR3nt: TGTGCCAGCAGCCAAGACTGGTCGGGGCCAGAGCTGGACGAGCAGTACTTC; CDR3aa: CASSQDWSGPELDEQYF
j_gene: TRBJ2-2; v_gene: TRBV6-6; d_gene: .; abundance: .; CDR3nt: TGTGCCAGCAGTTACTGGGGTACCGGGGAGCTGTTTTTT; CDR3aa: CASSYWGTGELFF
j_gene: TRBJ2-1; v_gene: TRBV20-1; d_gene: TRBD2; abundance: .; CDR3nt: TGCAGTGCTAGAGTGGTCGAGCGGGGCTACAATGAGCAGTTCTTC; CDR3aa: CSARVVERGYNEQFF
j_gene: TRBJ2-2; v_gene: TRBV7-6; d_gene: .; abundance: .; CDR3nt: TGTGCCAGCAGCTTAGGACTGGGACCGCTGAACACCGGGGAGCTGTTTTTT; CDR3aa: CASSLGLGPLNTGELFF
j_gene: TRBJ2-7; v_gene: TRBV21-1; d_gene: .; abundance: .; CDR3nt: TGTGCCAGCAGCAAAAGTCATCGACTCCGCTCTTACGAGCAGTACTTC; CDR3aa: CASSKSHRLRSYEQYF
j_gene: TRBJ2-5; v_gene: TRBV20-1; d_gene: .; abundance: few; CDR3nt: TGCAGTGCTAGGCTGCGGGGCCAAGAGACCCAGTACTTC; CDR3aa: CSARLRGQETQYF
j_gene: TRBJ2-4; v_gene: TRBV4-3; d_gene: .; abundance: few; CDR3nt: TGCGCCAGCAGCCAAGAACTCAAGAATCTAGCCAAAAACATTCAGTACTTC; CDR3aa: CASSQELKNLAKNIQYF
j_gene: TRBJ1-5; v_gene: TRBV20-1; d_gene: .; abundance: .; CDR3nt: TGCAGTGCTGGGGGCAGGAATCAGCCCCAGCATTTT; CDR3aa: CSAGGRNQPQHF
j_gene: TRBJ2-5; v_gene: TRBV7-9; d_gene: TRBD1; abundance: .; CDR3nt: TGTGCCAGCAGCCAAGGACAGGGTCGGGAGACCCAGTACTTC; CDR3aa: CASSQGQGRETQYF
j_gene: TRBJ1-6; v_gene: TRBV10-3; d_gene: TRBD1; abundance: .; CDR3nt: TGTGCCATCAAACAGGGGGCGCGGGATTCACCCCTCCACTTT; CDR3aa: CAIKQGARDSPLHF
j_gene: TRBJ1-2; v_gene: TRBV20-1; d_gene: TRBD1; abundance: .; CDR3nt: TGCAGTGCCCCACCGGGACAGGCTAACTATGGCTACACCTTC; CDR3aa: CSAPPGQANYGYTF
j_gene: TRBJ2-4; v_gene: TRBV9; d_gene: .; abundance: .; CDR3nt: TGTGCCAGCAGCGTAGAGGAGGGCGCGGGAAACATTCAGTACTTC; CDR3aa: CASSVEEGAGNIQYF
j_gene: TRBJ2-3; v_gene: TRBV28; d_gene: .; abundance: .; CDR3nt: TGTGCCAGCATGAAGGGGCGCACAGATACGCAGTATTTT; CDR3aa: CASMKGRTDTQYF
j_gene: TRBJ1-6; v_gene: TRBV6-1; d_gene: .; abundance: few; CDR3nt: TGTGCCAGCAGTGAAGCGAGGGGCTATAATTCACCCCTCCACTTT; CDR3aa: CASSEARGYNSPLHF